The 25 T cell receptor beta chains below all came from one sample that was sequenced in a study of T cell responses to AZD1222 COVID-19 vaccine. Here immunoSEQ multiplex PCR was the method, and the copy in TCRdb shows in-frame clones only, minus some. Among more than 85,000 clones listed, about 90% were seen once. The sequenced sample was peripheral blood, obtained on day 0 of AZD1222 vaccination. The receptors were gathered from an adult in good health.

Here the CDR3 DNA reads TGTGCCAGCAGCGCCCGCCCCACACACTATGGCTACACCTTC. Amino acid sequence: CASSARPTHYGYTF. This chain links TRBV7-2 with TRBJ1-2; no clear D gene. The CDR3 runs to 14 residues. Deletions cut 5 bases from V and 3 bases from J, with 13 bases between. Per the germline V gene, CDR1 is SGHTA and CDR2 is FQGNSA.

The chain couples TRBV7-2 to TRBJ1-5; D gene ambiguous. V was pared by 4 bases and J by 0 bases, with 4 bases between. The CDR3 length is 13 residues. Germline CDR1 and CDR2: SGHTA and FQGNSA. The CDR3 DNA reads as TGTGCCAGCAGCTATCATAGCAATCAGCCCCAGCATTTT. This sequence encodes CASSYHSNQPQHF.

The chain is built from TRBV7-9 and TRBJ2-7; 11 positions agree with TRBD1. The trim removed 5 bases at V and 5 bases at J, leaving 5 bases unmatched. This CDR3 has 14 residues. The germline gives CDR1 SEHNR, CDR2 FQNEAQ (reference sequence). This CDR3 is CASSPPGQGDEQYF. CDR3 DNA sequence: TGTGCCAGCAGCCCACCGGGACAGGGGGACGAGCAGTACTTC.

The chain joins TRBV14 to TRBJ1-1, with D hard to call. V shed 0 bases and J shed 4 bases, with 6 bases lying between them. The CDR3 extends over 13 amino acids. The germline V gene has CDR1 SGHDN and CDR2 FVKESK. CDR3 DNA sequence: TGTGCCAGCAGCCAAGATCTCCGCACTGAAGCTTTCTTT. This gives the protein CASSQDLRTEAFF.

The rearrangement uses TRBV7-8 and TRBJ2-1, with D maybe TRBD2 (6 bases). CDR3 size: 13 residues. CDR1 is SGHVS and CDR2 is FQNEAQ in the germline V gene. V was shortened by 5 bases and J by 6 bases, with 11 bases between the two germline ends. CDR3: CASSRSGFNEQFF. In nucleotides, the CDR3 is TGTGCCAGCAGCCGGAGCGGGTTCAATGAGCAGTTCTTC.

CDR3 loop: CASSVGGAIDYGYTF. Here the CDR3 DNA reads TGTGCCAGCAGTGTGGGGGGGGCGATCGACTATGGCTACACCTTC. The chain carries TRBV28 and TRBJ1-2, with D tentatively TRBD1 (6 bases). V was clipped by 5 bases and J by 3 bases, with 16 bases between them. Germline V gene lookup returns CDR1 MDHEN and CDR2 SYDVKM. The CDR3 loop spans 15 amino acids.

The CDR3 DNA sequence: TGCGCCAGCAGCCAACCATCAGGGAACTCCGAGCAGTACTTC. This encodes CASSQPSGNSEQYF. The chain combines TRBV4-1 with TRBJ2-7; D may be TRBD1 (5 bases). Germline V gene data show CDR1 as MGHRA and CDR2 as YSYEKL. The CDR3 consists of 14 residues. Between the trimmed V and J ends, which lost 2 bases and 6 bases, there was a span of 14 bases.

The genes are TRBV7-3 and TRBJ2-3; D is uncertain. Trimming cost V 1 base and J 4 bases, with 9 bases left between them. CDR3 length: 14 residues. From germline, CDR1 is SGHTA and CDR2 FQGTGA. Here the CDR3 reads CASSLRDAPDTQYF. In DNA, the CDR3 is TGTGCCAGCAGCTTAAGAGACGCTCCAGATACGCAGTATTTT.

The chain combines TRBV11-2 with TRBJ1-1, with D perhaps matching TRBD1 (5 bases). CDR3 size: 14 residues. V was pared by 1 base and J by 11 bases, with 17 bases between. CDR1 SGHAT and CDR2 FQNNGV come from the germline V gene. DNA of the CDR3: TGTGCCAGCAGCTTAGCCCCTTCGGGGACTGCCGCTTTCTTT. Its translation: CASSLAPSGTAAFF.

The chain has TRBV12-3 or TRBV12-4 and TRBJ1-2; D unresolved. V was trimmed by 3 bases and J by 8 bases, leaving 10 bases between them. The CDR3 length is 12 residues. For the CDR3, the DNA is TGTGCCAGCAGTTTTGGCGGGTTGGGCTACACCTTC. This sequence encodes CASSFGGLGYTF.

V usage is TRBV19 and J usage is TRBJ2-2, with 8 bases lining up with TRBD1. Germline V gene data show CDR1 as LNHDA and CDR2 as SQIVND (reference sequence). With 3 bases clipped from V and 0 bases from J, the junction kept 6 bases outside the gene matches. The CDR3 runs 17 residues. Written as DNA, the CDR3 is TGTGCCAGTAGTATCCATCCGGGACAGGCGAACACCGGGGAGCTGTTTTTT. Translation gives CASSIHPGQANTGELFF. Combining the CDR3 with reference TRBV19 and TRBJ2-2 gives the whole variable domain DGGITQSPKYLFRKEGQNVTLSCEQNLNHDAMYWYRQDPGQGLRLIYYSQIVNDFQKGDIAEGYSVSREKKESFPLTVTSAQKNPTAFYLCASSIHPGQANTGELFFGEGSRLTVL.

With regard to this clone: Germline and junction disagree at one end, which may indicate a read error. J is TRBJ1-2 and V is TRBV6-1; possibly TRBD1 for D (6 bases). Germline assignment: CDR1 MNHNS and CDR2 SASEGT. The CDR3 sequence is 15 residues long. The CDR3 DNA sequence: TGTGCCAGCAGGGAAGGGACATCCCTGTTAGGTGGCTACACCTTC. Protein sequence: CASREGTSLLGGYTF.

The gene calls are TRBV4-1 and TRBJ1-2; D is uncertain. With 0 bases removed from V and 0 bases from J, the gap between germline ends came to 8 bases. The CDR3 runs 15 residues. Looked up from germline, CDR1 is MGHRA and CDR2 is YSYEKL. DNA for the CDR3: TGCGCCAGCAGCCAAGACGAGATCCCTAACTATGGCTACACCTTC. Translated, it gives CASSQDEIPNYGYTF.

This chain's CDR3 is CASSDPGRKTKETQYF. The CDR3 DNA reads as TGTGCCAGCAGTGACCCGGGACGGAAGACAAAAGAGACCCAGTACTTC. The chain uses TRBV6-1 and TRBJ2-5; tentatively, D is TRBD1 or TRBD2 (5 bases each). The germline V gene has CDR1 MNHNS and CDR2 SASEGT. Deletions cut 3 bases from V and 3 bases from J, with 17 bases between. This CDR3 is built from 16 residues.

This clone has just one count. The chain employs TRBV2 and TRBJ2-1, with 12 bases that match TRBD2. V gave up 7 bases and J gave up 9 bases; unmatched junction bases: 7. The CDR3 runs 14 residues. Germline CDR1 and CDR2: SNHLY and FYNNEI. CDR3 in amino acids: CASKRTSGNSEQFF. CDR3 DNA: TGTGCCAGCAAGAGGACTAGCGGGAATAGTGAGCAGTTCTTC.

The V gene is TRBV4-2, the J gene TRBJ1-3, with D hard to call. CDR1 and CDR2 (germline): LGHNA, YNFKEQ. Trimming left V 0 bases short and J 4 bases short, with 13 bases between. This CDR3 has 16 amino acids. CDR3 loop: CASSQDTGLGGNTIYF. As DNA, the CDR3 is TGTGCCAGCAGCCAAGATACCGGTCTAGGAGGAAACACCATATATTTT.

The gene calls are TRBV6-5 and TRBJ1-2, with 7 bases matching TRBD1. Looked up from germline, CDR1 is MNHEY and CDR2 is SVGAGI. V trimming: 8 bases; J trimming: 2 bases; junction bases outside the gene matches: 11. The CDR3 loop spans 15 amino acids. The CDR3 DNA reads TGTGCCAGCGGCCCACGCGGGACAGTGAACTATGGCTACACCTTC. Translated, it gives CASGPRGTVNYGYTF.

A few counts support this clone. CDR3 loop: CASSEASGNQPQHF. The DNA of the CDR3 is TGTGCCAGCAGTGAAGCTTCGGGGAATCAGCCCCAGCATTTT. The chain couples TRBV6-1 to TRBJ1-5; D is unresolved. Germline V gene sequence: CDR1 MNHNS, CDR2 SASEGT. V was cut by 0 bases and J by 4 bases, with 7 bases left in between. This CDR3 has 14 amino acids.

The rearrangement joins TRBV7-9 to TRBJ1-2; D unresolved. The CDR3 spans 15 residues. V was shortened by 1 base and J by 7 bases, with 16 bases between the two germline ends. Germline V gene data show CDR1 as SEHNR and CDR2 as FQNEAQ (reference sequence). The CDR3 bases are TGTGCCAGCAGCTTAGTCCCCAATCCCGCCAGTGGCTACACCTTC. Its protein product is CASSLVPNPASGYTF.

This rearrangement joins TRBV4-1 to TRBJ1-4; 10 bases agree with TRBD1. The ends lost 0 bases at V and 7 bases at J; junction bases unmatched: 8. CDR1 MGHRA and CDR2 YSYEKL come from the germline V gene. This CDR3 comprises 17 residues. This CDR3 is CASSQEAVRTGGEKLFF. The CDR3 bases are TGCGCCAGCAGCCAAGAAGCAGTTCGGACAGGGGGTGAAAAACTGTTTTTT.

In this sample, this clone turned up once. The chain employs TRBV5-1 and TRBJ2-1, with 10 positions matching TRBD2. CDR3 length equals 15 residues. After removal of 6 bases from V and 3 bases from J, the junction contained 6 bases not matched to a gene. Per the germline V gene, CDR1 is SGHRS and CDR2 is YFSETQ. The CDR3 DNA reads as TGCGCCAGCAAAACTAGCGGGACGATCTACAATGAGCAGTTCTTC. This translates into CASKTSGTIYNEQFF. Drawing the rest from reference TRBV5-1 and TRBJ2-1, the complete variable domain is KAGVTQTPRYLIKTRGQQVTLSCSPISGHRSVSWYQQTPGQGLQFLFEYFSETQRNKGNFPGRFSGRQFSNSRSEMNVSTLELGDSALYLCASKTSGTIYNEQFFGPGTRLTVL.

The chain links TRBV2 to TRBJ1-2, with 8 bases that match TRBD1. The CDR3 contains 13 residues. CDR1 and CDR2 from the germline V gene are SNHLY and FYNNEI. The ends lost 6 bases at V and 6 bases at J; junction bases unmatched: 6. CDR3 sequence reads: CASRGTGGHGYTF. For the CDR3, the DNA is TGTGCCAGCAGGGGTACAGGGGGGCATGGCTACACCTTC.

This sequence joins TRBV27 and TRBJ1-5; 9 bases fit TRBD1. The CDR3 totals 14 residues. Trimming took 6 bases from V and 4 from J; bases not matched to a gene: 4. Germline V lookup: CDR1 MNHEY, CDR2 SMNVEV (reference sequence). CDR3 nucleotide sequence: TGTGCCAGCAGGGACAGGGGCTCGAATCAGCCCCAGCATTTT. Protein: CASRDRGSNQPQHF.

This chain joins TRBV2 and TRBJ1-1; D is ambiguous. Trimming left V 7 bases short and J 2 bases short, with 11 bases between. Per the germline V gene, CDR1 is SNHLY and CDR2 is FYNNEI. The CDR3 contains 13 residues. The CDR3 bases are TGTGCCAGCACCGAACGGACTAACACTGAAGCTTTCTTT. It yields the protein CASTERTNTEAFF.

The chain employs TRBV7-8 and TRBJ1-5; maybe TRBD1 (6 bases). V dropped 6 bases and J dropped 0 bases, with 9 bases sitting between them. This CDR3 region has 14 residues. Per germline, CDR1 SGHVS and CDR2 FQNEAQ. CDR3 residues: CASRLGASNQPQHF. The CDR3 DNA follows: TGTGCCAGCAGATTGGGGGCTAGCAATCAGCCCCAGCATTTT.